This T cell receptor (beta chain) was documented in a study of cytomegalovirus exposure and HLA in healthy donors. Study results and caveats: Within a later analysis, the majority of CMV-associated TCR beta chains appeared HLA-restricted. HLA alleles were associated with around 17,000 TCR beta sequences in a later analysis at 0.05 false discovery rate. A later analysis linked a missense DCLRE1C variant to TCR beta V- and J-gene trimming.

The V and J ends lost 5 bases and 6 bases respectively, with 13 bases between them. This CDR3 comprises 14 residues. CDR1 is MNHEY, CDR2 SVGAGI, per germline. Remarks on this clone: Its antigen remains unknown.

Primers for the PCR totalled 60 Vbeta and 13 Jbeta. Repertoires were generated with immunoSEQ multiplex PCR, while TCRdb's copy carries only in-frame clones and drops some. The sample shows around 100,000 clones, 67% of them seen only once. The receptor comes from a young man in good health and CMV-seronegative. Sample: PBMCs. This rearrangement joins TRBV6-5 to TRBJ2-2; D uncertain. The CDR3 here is CASSPDVRSGELFF. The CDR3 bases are TGTGCCAGCAGTCCAGACGTGAGGTCCGGGGAGCTGTTTTTT.